These 31 T cell receptor beta chains share one sample of origin, sequenced in a study of T-cell reconstitution after alpha-beta-depleted transplantation in children. Construction of the TCRbeta library involved unique molecular identifiers. One entry per CDR3 protein, called by TCRdb with MiXCR from the PCR reads. Of about 20,000 distinct CDR3 sequences detected, around 9.9% appear once; the ten largest clones hold 20% to 25%. Sequencing was performed on PBMCs from the stem cell graft donor, taken from the stem cell graft. These receptors all come from a human donor who donated a stem cell graft to a child with chronic granulomatous disease.

In its sample, this clonotype was seen many times. The chain carries TRBV5-1 and TRBJ2-1; D perhaps matches TRBD2 (6 bases). This CDR3 is built from 15 residues. V shed 0 bases and J shed 1 base, with 8 bases lying between them. Germline V gene sequence: CDR1 SGHRS, CDR2 YFSETQ. The CDR3 nucleotides read TGCGCCAGCAGCTTGGCGGCGGGGTCCTACAATGAGCAGTTCTTC. This sequence encodes CASSLAAGSYNEQFF.

This sequence joins TRBV4-2 and TRBJ2-7; D call uncertain. This CDR3 comprises 14 residues. V was trimmed by 0 bases and J by 6 bases, leaving 12 bases between them. Germline values: CDR1 LGHNA, CDR2 YNFKEQ. The CDR3 loop reads CASSQDIGRREQYF. The CDR3 DNA reads TGTGCCAGCAGCCAAGATATCGGCAGGCGCGAGCAGTACTTC.

This clonotype has ten or more counts. The chain joins TRBV27 to TRBJ2-1; a weak D match, TRBD2 (6 bases). Trimming removed 10 bases from V and 6 bases from J, with 16 bases in between. The germline CDR1 and CDR2 sequences are MNHEY and SMNVEV (reference sequence). The CDR3 covers 13 residues. The CDR3 region is CATKGGSGNEQFF. In DNA, the CDR3 is TGTGCCACCAAGGGTGGTAGCGGCAATGAGCAGTTCTTC.

V gene TRBV5-1 combines with J gene TRBJ1-1; 7 nucleotides agree with TRBD1. This CDR3 has 12 amino acids. Per the germline V gene, CDR1 is SGHRS and CDR2 is YFSETQ. Trimming took 8 bases from V and 6 from J; bases not matched to a gene: 7. This CDR3 reads CASRTGDAEAFF. The CDR3 region has the DNA TGCGCCAGTAGAACAGGGGACGCTGAAGCTTTCTTT.

In this sample, this clonotype turned up many times. This chain joins TRBV30 and TRBJ2-7; D might be TRBD1 or TRBD2, each matching 5 bases. V was clipped by 0 bases and J by 3 bases, with 12 bases between them. Germline V gene sequence: CDR1 GTSNPN, CDR2 SVGIG (reference sequence). This CDR3 is built from 14 residues. The CDR3 bases are TGTGCCTGGAGTGTACGAGGGGCCCTCTACGAGCAGTACTTC. It translates to CAWSVRGALYEQYF.

The sample holds many counts of this clonotype. The rearrangement uses TRBV6-5 and TRBJ2-3; a possible D gene is TRBD1 (5 bases). Germline V gene lookup returns CDR1 MNHEY and CDR2 SVGAGI. Trimming shortened V by 0 bases and J by 3 bases, and 7 bases separated the two germline ends. CDR3 length: 14 amino acids. CDR3 in amino acids: CASSYSAGTDTQYF. CDR3 nucleotides: TGTGCCAGCAGTTACTCCGCAGGGACAGATACGCAGTATTTT.

The sample holds many counts of this clonotype. The J gene is TRBJ1-2, the V gene TRBV29-1, with a weak D call TRBD1 (6 bases). The CDR3 sequence is 16 residues long. Trimming left V 2 bases short and J 4 bases short, with 20 bases between. The germline CDR1 and CDR2 sequences are SQVTM and ANQGSEA. This chain's CDR3 is CSVETRTEDIFYGYTF. CDR3 DNA sequence: TGCAGCGTTGAAACCCGGACAGAAGATATTTTCTATGGCTACACCTTC.

This clonotype was picked up many times. The chain employs TRBV4-3 and TRBJ1-2; D is unclear. The CDR3 consists of 14 residues. The V end lost 7 bases, the J end lost 0 bases, and 12 bases lay between the germline ends. Germline V gene lookup returns CDR1 LGHNA and CDR2 YSLEER. CDR3 bases: TGCGCCAGCACAGAGTCTGTAGCTAACTATGGCTACACCTTC. Translation gives CASTESVANYGYTF.

This clonotype was counted at least ten times. The chain is built from TRBV10-3 and TRBJ2-7; possible D gene TRBD1, 5 bases. Germline V CDR1 and CDR2: ENHRY, SYGVKD. This CDR3 has 11 amino acids. V was pared by 5 bases and J by 5 bases, with 7 bases between. The CDR3 nucleotides read TGTGCCATCAGTAAGGACAACGAGCAGTACTTC. Translation gives CAISKDNEQYF.

This clonotype has at least ten counts. The chain is built from TRBV12-3 or TRBV12-4 and TRBJ2-1; the match to TRBD2 covers 11 bases. Germline trimming cut 5 bases from V and 4 bases from J; bases unmatched to any gene: 10. The CDR3 spans 17 residues. The CDR3 nucleotides are TGTGCCAGCAGTCGCCGGGGGACTAGCGGATTTTACAATGAGCAGTTCTTC. Its protein product is CASSRRGTSGFYNEQFF.

There are a few counts of this clonotype. This clone may be a read error of a much larger clone one base away. The V gene is TRBV20-1, the J gene TRBJ2-1, with 8 bases matching TRBD2. The CDR3 has 16 residues. The germline CDR1 and CDR2 sequences are DFQATT and SNEGSKA (reference sequence). In DNA, the CDR3 is TGCTGTGCCTATAGCCCCCAGCGGGAGTTCTACAATGAGCAGTTCTTC. Its protein is CCAYSPQREFYNEQFF.

This clonotype was seen repeatedly, ten times or more. The chain links TRBV27 to TRBJ2-7; 7 bases agree with TRBD1. The CDR3 runs to 11 residues. CDR1 is MNHEY and CDR2 is SMNVEV in the germline V gene (reference sequence). V gave up 6 bases and J gave up 4 bases; unmatched junction bases: 0. The CDR3 loop is CASRDRYEQYF. CDR3 bases: TGTGCCAGCAGGGACAGGTACGAGCAGTACTTC.

This chain connects TRBV29-1 to TRBJ2-2; D is possibly TRBD2 (7 bases). Germline lookup yields CDR1 SQVTM and CDR2 ANQGSEA. There are 16 residues in the CDR3. Trimming removed 1 base from V and 4 bases from J, with 16 bases in between. Written as DNA, the CDR3 is TGCAGCGTTGAAGTTGTGGGGGGGGGCGGCACCGGGGAGCTGTTTTTT. The encoded protein is CSVEVVGGGGTGELFF.

Ten or more counts support this clonotype. CDR3 nucleotide sequence: TGCAGTGCTAGCAGAAACTCCTACAATGAGCAGTTCTTC. It translates to CSASRNSYNEQFF. The chain combines TRBV20-1 with TRBJ2-1; D gene uncertain. The CDR3 has 13 residues. V lost 3 bases, J lost 0 bases, and 6 bases lay in between. Germline V gives CDR1 DFQATT, CDR2 SNEGSKA (reference sequence).

By share of the sample, this clonotype is medium-sized. The chain uses TRBV29-1 and TRBJ1-1, with 7 positions matching TRBD1. The V gene end was trimmed by 7 bases and the J gene end by 5 bases; junction bases not matched to a gene: 13. In germline, CDR1 is SQVTM, CDR2 ANQGSEA. The CDR3 is made up of 14 amino acids. DNA for the CDR3: TGCAGCGCGGACTGGGGACAGTCAAAAACTGAAGCTTTCTTT. Protein: CSADWGQSKTEAFF.

At least ten counts were recorded for this clonotype. A single base separates this from a much larger clone, so it may be a read error. V usage is TRBV12-3 or TRBV12-4 and J usage is TRBJ1-1; no reliable D call. There are 11 residues in the CDR3. The V and J ends lost 6 bases and 11 bases respectively, with 13 bases between them. CDR3 DNA: TGTGCCAGCAGCCCGGTGGAGTGGGCTTTCTTT. Amino acid sequence: CASSPVEWAFF.

In its sample, this clonotype ranks as medium-sized. The chain couples TRBV5-1 to TRBJ2-7; a weak D match, TRBD1 (6 bases). CDR3 length: 15 residues. V lost 0 bases to trimming and J lost 0 bases, with 10 bases between them. Germline values: CDR1 SGHRS, CDR2 YFSETQ. CDR3 protein: CASSLGLGASYEQYF. CDR3 DNA: TGCGCCAGCAGCTTGGGGCTGGGGGCCTCCTACGAGCAGTACTTC.

In this sample, this clonotype turned up many times. The V and J genes are TRBV20-1 and TRBJ1-2; D is unresolved. This CDR3 spans 12 amino acids. Germline CDR1 reads DFQATT; CDR2 reads SNEGSKA (reference sequence). V was shortened by 0 bases and J by 8 bases, with 10 bases between the two germline ends. The CDR3 DNA reads TGCAGTGCTAGAGATCTGCGGCGCGGCTACACCTTC. This gives the protein CSARDLRRGYTF.

The chain couples TRBV7-2 to TRBJ2-7; D gene unclear. The V and J ends lost 2 bases and 3 bases respectively, with 11 bases between them. CDR1 SGHTA and CDR2 FQGNSA come from the germline V gene. The length of the CDR3 is 14 residues. This CDR3 is CASSLPAGVYEQYF. DNA for the CDR3: TGTGCCAGCAGCTTACCTGCTGGGGTCTACGAGCAGTACTTC.

This clonotype ranks as medium-sized. The junction does not match germline at one end; this may be a read error. J is TRBJ1-1 and V is TRBV20-1; D unclear. Germline-derived CDR1 and CDR2 are DFQATT and SNEGSKA (reference sequence). The CDR3 is 13 amino acids. DNA of the CDR3: TGCAGTGCTGGAGAATGGGGTAGCACTGAAGCTTTCTTT. This encodes CSAGEWGSTEAFF.

This clonotype was observed many times. This chain connects TRBV27 to TRBJ2-2; 7 bases are a match to TRBD2. CDR1 is MNHEY, CDR2 SMNVEV, per germline (reference sequence). The CDR3 spans 14 residues. The V segment lost 4 bases and the J segment 5 bases; nucleotides outside the gene matches: 4. The CDR3 protein is CASSSGGWTGELFF. As DNA, the CDR3 is TGTGCCAGCAGTTCCGGGGGGTGGACCGGGGAGCTGTTTTTT.

A note on this clonotype: Being one base from a much bigger clone, this may be a read error. This chain connects TRBV3-1 to TRBJ2-5; 11 bases map to TRBD2. Per the germline V gene, CDR1 is LGHDT and CDR2 is YNNKEL (reference sequence). CDR3 length: 17 residues. CDR3 nucleotides: TGTGCCTGCAGCCAACTCCGGCCGACTAGCGGGATGGAGACCCAGTACTTC. Protein sequence: CACSQLRPTSGMETQYF.

This clonotype was seen at least ten times. The J gene is TRBJ2-1, the V gene TRBV7-2; D might be TRBD2 (6 bases). From germline, CDR1 is SGHTA and CDR2 FQGNSA. The CDR3 contains 16 residues. Trimming took off 4 bases at V and 6 bases at J, with 19 bases between the two ends. CDR3 sequence reads: CASSYNRGRGINEQFF. CDR3 bases: TGTGCCAGCAGCTATAACCGGGGGAGAGGGATCAATGAGCAGTTCTTC.

This clonotype was counted a single time. The CDR3 nucleotides read TGTGCCAGCAGCTTAGATAGGGGCAGCGATCAGCCCCAGCATTTT. This codes for CASSLDRGSDQPQHF. V is TRBV7-2 and J is TRBJ1-5, with D maybe TRBD1 (5 bases). This CDR3 has 15 residues. V was cut by 1 base and J by 5 bases, with 12 bases left in between. The germline gives CDR1 SGHTA, CDR2 FQGNSA.

This clonotype showed up many times. This chain uses TRBV3-1 with TRBJ2-1; 9 nucleotides align to TRBD2. The CDR3 is made up of 16 amino acids. V was pared by 4 bases and J by 9 bases, with 13 bases of the junction left unmatched. The germline V gene encodes CDR1 LGHDT and CDR2 YNNKEL (reference sequence). CDR3 amino acids: CASSPSAGGPISEQFF. Written as DNA, the CDR3 is TGTGCCAGCAGCCCTTCGGCGGGAGGGCCAATATCTGAGCAGTTCTTC.

This clonotype was seen ten or more times. CDR3 region: CASSLGGGYTF. The CDR3 DNA sequence: TGTGCCAGCAGTTTAGGCGGTGGCTACACCTTC. The gene calls are TRBV28 and TRBJ1-2, with D hard to call. In germline, CDR1 is MDHEN, CDR2 SYDVKM. V was shortened by 2 bases and J by 7 bases, with 5 bases between the two germline ends. The CDR3 is 11 amino acids.

This clonotype was recorded at least ten times. The chain employs TRBV7-9 and TRBJ2-2; TRBD1 agrees at 10 bases. The germline V gene has CDR1 SEHNR and CDR2 FQNEAQ (reference sequence). J gave up 3 bases and V 5 bases, and 15 bases lay outside the gene matches. The CDR3 contains 19 residues. CDR3 sequence: CASSIPEQTGGPYTGELFF. Here the CDR3 DNA reads TGTGCCAGCAGCATACCAGAACAGACAGGGGGCCCTTACACCGGGGAGCTGTTTTTT.

This clonotype was seen repeatedly, ten times or more. This sequence joins TRBV11-2 and TRBJ1-1; D remains unclear. Germline lookup yields CDR1 SGHAT and CDR2 FQNNGV. V was shortened by 1 base and J by 4 bases, with 13 bases between the two germline ends. This CDR3 is 15 amino acids long. The CDR3 DNA sequence: TGTGCCAGCAGCTTAGCTTGGCAGGAACGCACTGAAGCTTTCTTT. It encodes CASSLAWQERTEAFF.

This clonotype was recorded at least ten times. The rearrangement joins TRBV7-2 to TRBJ1-5; tentative D call: TRBD1 (5 bases). V was pared by 5 bases and J by 5 bases, with 13 bases between. The CDR3 totals 14 residues. The germline V gene has CDR1 SGHTA and CDR2 FQGNSA. Written as DNA, the CDR3 is TGTGCCAGCAGCCCGCGGCAGGGAGATCAGCCCCAGCATTTT. Encoded protein: CASSPRQGDQPQHF.

In its sample, this clonotype was seen many times. This chain joins TRBV24-1 and TRBJ2-3; possible D gene TRBD2, 6 bases. This CDR3 comprises 14 residues. CDR1 is KGHDR, CDR2 SFDVKD, per germline. V dropped 1 base and J dropped 7 bases, with 11 bases sitting between them. The CDR3 region has the DNA TGTGCCACCAGTGATTTAGGGGAGGAATATACGCAGTATTTT. Amino acid sequence: CATSDLGEEYTQYF.

This clonotype was detected many times. This chain connects TRBV2 to TRBJ1-2; possibly TRBD1 for D (5 bases). The germline V gene has CDR1 SNHLY and CDR2 FYNNEI. Trimming removed 6 bases at V and 4 bases at J, with 15 bases between. The CDR3 sequence is 14 residues long. The CDR3 here is CASRPFSQGYGYTF. Written as DNA, the CDR3 is TGTGCCAGCAGACCATTTTCCCAGGGCTATGGCTACACCTTC.